This T cell receptor beta chain was captured by sequencing in a study of T cells in tumors after PD-1 blockade. Measured with immunoSEQ multiplex PCR; TCRdb has only the in-frame clones, and not every one. The sample yields 61,000 or so clones, roughly 77% seen once. In its sample, this clone was seen a few times. The CDR3 is 13 amino acids. With 5 bases removed from V and 4 bases from J, the gap between germline ends came to 9 bases. Germline loops: CDR1 SGHTA, CDR2 FQGTGA. The chain couples TRBV7-3 to TRBJ1-5, with D possibly matching TRBD1 (6 bases). The sequence derives from a human donor with basal cell carcinoma. The source was PBMCs, collected before anti-PD-1 treatment. In DNA, the CDR3 is TGTGCCAGCAGCCTTGGGACAAATCAGCCCCAGCATTTT. Its translation is CASSLGTNQPQHF.